The 6 T cell receptor beta chains in this list originate from one sample, sequenced in a study of metastatic and nonmetastatic thyroid tumors (dated by TCRdb to 2018 to 2020). Library preparation employed PCR. Sequencing instrument: Illumina HiSeq 4000. The raw public data were reprocessed by TCRdb itself: fastp quality trimming at Q25, MiXCR clonotype calling, in-frame beta chains only. Across this sample there are about 64,000 clones, with about 4% seen only once. The top ten clones comprise more than 20% of the sample. No patient had received any treatment before thyroid surgery. The sequenced sample consisted of blood. These receptor sequences come from a female donor with papillary thyroid cancer or a benign thyroid nodule (not recorded which). Some clones in this sample may be carry-over from other donors' samples.

The table lists this clone with a few counts. V is TRBV7-2 and J is TRBJ1-1; maybe TRBD1 (6 bases). Germline assignment: CDR1 SGHTA and CDR2 FQGNSA. V lost 5 bases to trimming and J lost 7 bases, with 14 bases between them. CDR3 length equals 13 residues. The CDR3, as DNA: TGTGCCAGCAGCCAGCAGACAGGAAATGAAGCTTTCTTT. Its translation: CASSQQTGNEAFF. Variable domain in full (rest from reference TRBV7-2 and TRBJ1-1): GAGVSQSPSNKVTEKGKDVELRCDPISGHTALYWYRQSLGQGLEFLIYFQGNSAPDKSGLPSDRFSAERTGGSVSTLTIQRTQQEDSAVYLCASSQQTGNEAFFGQGTRLTVV.

The sample holds many counts of this clone. This chain links TRBV4-1 with TRBJ2-7; no clear D. CDR1 is MGHRA and CDR2 is YSYEKL in the germline V gene. This CDR3 has 15 residues. Trimming removed 1 base at V and 4 bases at J, with 14 bases between. The CDR3 is CASSQAPNDNYEQYF. CDR3 sequence (DNA): TGCGCCAGCAGCCAAGCCCCCAACGACAATTACGAGCAGTACTTC.

This clone has at least ten counts. The CDR3 protein is CASSVGPLAGPYEQYF. CDR3 sequence (DNA): TGTGCCAGCAGCGTCGGGCCGCTAGCGGGACCCTACGAGCAGTACTTC. The chain links TRBV13 to TRBJ2-7, with 9 bases identical to TRBD2. The CDR3 has 16 residues. The germline gives CDR1 PRHDT, CDR2 FYEKMQ (reference sequence). The J segment lost 2 bases and the V segment lost 5 bases, leaving 10 bases of the junction unmatched.

The sample holds many counts of this clone. The V call is TRBV5-1, the J call TRBJ2-5; 7 bases match TRBD1. This CDR3 is built from 12 residues. Germline values: CDR1 SGHRS, CDR2 YFSETQ. Trimming at V came to 3 bases and at J to 5 bases, leaving 1 base not matched to a gene. The CDR3 loop reads CASSWDSETQYF. CDR3 bases: TGCGCCAGCAGCTGGGACAGTGAGACCCAGTACTTC.

This clone was found many times. The V and J genes are TRBV5-1 and TRBJ2-3; 12 nucleotides align to TRBD2. Germline CDR1 reads SGHRS; CDR2 reads YFSETQ. CDR3 size: 18 residues. After removal of 7 bases from V and 6 bases from J, the junction contained 18 bases not matched to a gene. In nucleotides, the CDR3 is TGCGCCAGCCGACCTGGGGCTAGCGGGAGGGCGACTCTGGATACGCAGTATTTT. Translated: CASRPGASGRATLDTQYF.

Comment on this clone: The junction differs from germline at one of its ends, possibly a read error. The chain combines TRBV27 with TRBJ1-2, with D possibly TRBD1 on 6 matching bases. From germline, CDR1 is MNHEY and CDR2 SMNVEV (reference sequence). The CDR3 sequence is 12 residues long. Here the CDR3 reads CASRGQYYGSTF. The DNA for the CDR3 is TGTGCCAGCAGAGGACAGTACTATGGCTCCACGTTC.